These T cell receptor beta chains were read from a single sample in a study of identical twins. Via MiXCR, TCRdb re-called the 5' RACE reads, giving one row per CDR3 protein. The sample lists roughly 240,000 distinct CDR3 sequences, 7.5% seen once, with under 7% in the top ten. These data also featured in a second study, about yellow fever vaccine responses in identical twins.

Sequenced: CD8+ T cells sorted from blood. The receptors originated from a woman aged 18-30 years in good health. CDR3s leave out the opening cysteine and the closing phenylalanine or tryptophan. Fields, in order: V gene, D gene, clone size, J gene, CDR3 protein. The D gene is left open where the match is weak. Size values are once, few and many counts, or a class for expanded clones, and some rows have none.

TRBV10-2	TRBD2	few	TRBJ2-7	ASTGLAGAYEQY
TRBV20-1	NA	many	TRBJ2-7	SASGSRYEQY
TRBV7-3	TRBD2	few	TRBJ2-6	ASSPMGGVTGANVLT
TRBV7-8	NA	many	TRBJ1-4	ASSPRGGTPPFKLF
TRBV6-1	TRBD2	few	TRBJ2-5	ASTLTSGQETQY
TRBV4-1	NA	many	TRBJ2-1	ASSQVSYNEQF
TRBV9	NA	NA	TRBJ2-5	ASSPRRGQETQY
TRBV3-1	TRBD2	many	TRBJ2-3	ASSPGTSGPITDTQY
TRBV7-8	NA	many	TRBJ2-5	ASSHSGVHQETQY
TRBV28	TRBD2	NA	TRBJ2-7	ASSPGLGYLGPYEQY
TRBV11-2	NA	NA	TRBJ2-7	ASSARPEQH
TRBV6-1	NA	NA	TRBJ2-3	ASSARLSDTQY
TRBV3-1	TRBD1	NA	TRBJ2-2	ASSPGTALNTGELF
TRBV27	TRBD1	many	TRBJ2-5	ASSRGQGIQETQY
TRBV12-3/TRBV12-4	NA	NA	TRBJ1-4	ASSPVFDRNVYEKLF
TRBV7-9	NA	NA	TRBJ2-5	ASSAVAPVETQY
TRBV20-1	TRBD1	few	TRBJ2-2	SARDRQGTGELF